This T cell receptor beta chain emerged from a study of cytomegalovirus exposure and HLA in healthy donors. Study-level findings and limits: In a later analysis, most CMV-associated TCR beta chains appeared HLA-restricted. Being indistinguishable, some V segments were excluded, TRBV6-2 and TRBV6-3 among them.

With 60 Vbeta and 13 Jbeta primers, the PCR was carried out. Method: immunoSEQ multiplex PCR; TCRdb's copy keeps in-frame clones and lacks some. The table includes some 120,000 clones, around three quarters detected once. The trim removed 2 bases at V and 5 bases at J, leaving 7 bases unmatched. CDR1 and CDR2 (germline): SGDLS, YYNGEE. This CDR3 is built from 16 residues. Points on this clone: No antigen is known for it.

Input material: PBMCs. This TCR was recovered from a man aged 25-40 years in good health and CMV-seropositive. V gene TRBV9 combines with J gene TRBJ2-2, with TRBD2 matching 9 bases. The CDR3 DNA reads TGTGCCAGCAGCGTGAAAGCGGGGGGAGAAACCGGGGAGCTGTTTTTT. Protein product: CASSVKAGGETGELFF.